The TCR beta chain described here comes from a study of T cell repertoires in cytomegalovirus infection. Study summary: Public TCR beta signatures provided an indication of both CMV infection and a matching HLA type.

TCRdb fed the reads into MiXCR, producing one record per CDR3 protein. The sample records about 500,000 distinct CDR3 sequences, about 33% being singletons. CDR3 length equals 11 residues. Per germline, CDR1 MGHDK and CDR2 SYGVNS. The V and J ends lost 8 bases and 8 bases respectively, with 10 bases between them. This clonotype was recorded at least ten times. Its matching antigen is unknown. Whole-study results and caveats: HLA-C-restricted CMV clonotypes gave the most frequent clonotype in two of eight donors. Public TCR beta family frequency separated CMV-and-HLA carriers, including in an independent cohort.

This receptor was obtained from a human donor in good health (CMV status not recorded). Some clones in this sample may be carry-over from other donors' samples. Specimen: cultured PBMCs, collected from culture after CMV antigen stimulation. The chain is built from TRBV25-1 and TRBJ1-5; no definite D call. The CDR3 here is CASGAAEPQHF. DNA for the CDR3: TGTGCCAGCGGCGCCGCGGAGCCCCAGCATTTT. Full variable domain (missing parts from reference TRBV25-1 and TRBJ1-5): EADIYQTPRYLVIGTGKKITLECSQTMGHDKMYWYQQDPGMELHLIHYSYGVNSTEKGDLSSESTVSRIRTEHFPLTLESARPSHTSQYLCASGAAEPQHFGDGTRLSIL.